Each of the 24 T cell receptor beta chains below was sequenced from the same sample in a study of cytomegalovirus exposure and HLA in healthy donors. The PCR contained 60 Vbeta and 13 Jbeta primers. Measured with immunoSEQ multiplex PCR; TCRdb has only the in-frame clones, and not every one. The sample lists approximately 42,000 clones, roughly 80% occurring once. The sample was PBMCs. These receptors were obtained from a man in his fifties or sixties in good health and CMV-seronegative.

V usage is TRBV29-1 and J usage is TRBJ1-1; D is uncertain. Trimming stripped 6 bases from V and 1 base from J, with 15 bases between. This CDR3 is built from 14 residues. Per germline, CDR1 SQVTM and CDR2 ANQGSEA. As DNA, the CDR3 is TGCAGCGTAGTCCTGCAAGAGGCGAACACTGAAGCTTTCTTT. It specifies CSVVLQEANTEAFF.

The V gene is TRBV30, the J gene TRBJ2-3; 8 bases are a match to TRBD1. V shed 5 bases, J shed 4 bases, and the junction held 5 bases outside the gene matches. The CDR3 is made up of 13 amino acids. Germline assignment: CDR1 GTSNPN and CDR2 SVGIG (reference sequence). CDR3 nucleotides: TGTGCCTGGGGACAGGGAAGTGCAGATACGCAGTATTTT. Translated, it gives CAWGQGSADTQYF.

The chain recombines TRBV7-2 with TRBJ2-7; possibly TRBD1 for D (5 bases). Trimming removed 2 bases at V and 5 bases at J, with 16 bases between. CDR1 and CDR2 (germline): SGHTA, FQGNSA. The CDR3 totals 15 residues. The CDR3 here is CASSLMAGKRHEQYF. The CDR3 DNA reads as TGTGCCAGCAGCTTAATGGCAGGGAAGAGGCACGAGCAGTACTTC.

CDR3 region: CASSFPGSLAGDRTDTQYF. CDR3 sequence (DNA): TGTGCCAGCAGTTTCCCTGGGTCACTAGCGGGTGATCGAACAGATACGCAGTATTTT. V usage is TRBV28 and J usage is TRBJ2-3; 9 bases are shared with TRBD2. The V segment lost 3 bases and the J segment 3 bases; nucleotides outside the gene matches: 16. Germline CDR1 reads MDHEN; CDR2 reads SYDVKM. The length of the CDR3 is 19 residues.

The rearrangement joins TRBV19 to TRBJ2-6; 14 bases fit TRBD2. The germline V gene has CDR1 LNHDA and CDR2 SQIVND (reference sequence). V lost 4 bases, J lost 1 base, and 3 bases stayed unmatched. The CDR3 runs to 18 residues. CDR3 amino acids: CASSTGLAGVSGANVLTF. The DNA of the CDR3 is TGTGCCAGTAGTACGGGACTAGCGGGAGTTTCTGGGGCCAACGTCCTGACTTTC.

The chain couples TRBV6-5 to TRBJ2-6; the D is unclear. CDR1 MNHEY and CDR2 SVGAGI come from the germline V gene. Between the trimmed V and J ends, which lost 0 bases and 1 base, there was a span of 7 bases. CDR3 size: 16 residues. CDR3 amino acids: CASSYSWLSGANVLTF. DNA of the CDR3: TGTGCCAGCAGTTACTCATGGCTGTCTGGGGCCAACGTCCTGACTTTC.

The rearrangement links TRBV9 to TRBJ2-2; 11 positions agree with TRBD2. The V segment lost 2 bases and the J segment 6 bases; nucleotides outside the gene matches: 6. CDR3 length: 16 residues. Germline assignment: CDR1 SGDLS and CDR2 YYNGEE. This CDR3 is CASSVLAGGLPGELFF. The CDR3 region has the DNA TGTGCCAGCAGCGTCTTAGCGGGGGGGCTCCCCGGGGAGCTGTTTTTT.

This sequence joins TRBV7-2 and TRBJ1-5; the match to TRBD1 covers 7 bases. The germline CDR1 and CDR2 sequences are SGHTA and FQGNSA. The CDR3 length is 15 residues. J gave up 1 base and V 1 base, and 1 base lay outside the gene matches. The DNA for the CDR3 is TGTGCCAGCAGCTTAGTACAGGGGAGCAATCAGCCCCAGCATTTT. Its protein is CASSLVQGSNQPQHF.

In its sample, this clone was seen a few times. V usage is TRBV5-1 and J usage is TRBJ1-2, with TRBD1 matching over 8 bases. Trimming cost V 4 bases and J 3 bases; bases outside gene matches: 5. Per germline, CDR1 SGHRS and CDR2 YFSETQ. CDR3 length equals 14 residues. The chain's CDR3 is CASSAQGVDYGYTF. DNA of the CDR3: TGCGCCAGCAGCGCACAGGGGGTTGACTATGGCTACACCTTC.

The CDR3 protein is CASTRGVNSEAFF. CDR3 bases: TGTGCCAGCACTCGGGGGGTCAATTCTGAAGCTTTCTTT. This chain uses TRBV7-9 with TRBJ1-1, with D tentatively TRBD1 (5 bases). Trimming removed 7 bases at V and 6 bases at J, with 15 bases between. The CDR3 runs to 13 residues. The germline gives CDR1 SEHNR, CDR2 FQNEAQ (reference sequence).

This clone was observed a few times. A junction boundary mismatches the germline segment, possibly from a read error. The CDR3 DNA follows: TGTTCCAGCAGCTTAGTAGCCCGGGGGAACGAGCAGTACTTC. Its protein product is CSSSLVARGNEQYF. The chain has TRBV7-9 and TRBJ2-7; D perhaps matches TRBD2 (6 bases). This CDR3 has 14 amino acids. The germline gives CDR1 SEHNR, CDR2 FQNEAQ (reference sequence).

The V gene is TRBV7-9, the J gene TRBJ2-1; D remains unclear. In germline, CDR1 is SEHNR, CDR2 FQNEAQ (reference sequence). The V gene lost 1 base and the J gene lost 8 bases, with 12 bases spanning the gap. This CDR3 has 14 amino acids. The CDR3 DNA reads TGTGCCAGCAGCTTAGTCGAGGCGGCGGATGAGCAGTTCTTC. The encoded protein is CASSLVEAADEQFF.

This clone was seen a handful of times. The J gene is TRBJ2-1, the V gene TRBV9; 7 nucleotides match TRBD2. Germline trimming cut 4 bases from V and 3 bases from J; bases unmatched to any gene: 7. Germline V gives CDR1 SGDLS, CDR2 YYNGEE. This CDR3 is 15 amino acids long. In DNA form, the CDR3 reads TGTGCCAGCAGCAACGCCGGGACTAACTACAATGAGCAGTTCTTC. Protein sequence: CASSNAGTNYNEQFF.

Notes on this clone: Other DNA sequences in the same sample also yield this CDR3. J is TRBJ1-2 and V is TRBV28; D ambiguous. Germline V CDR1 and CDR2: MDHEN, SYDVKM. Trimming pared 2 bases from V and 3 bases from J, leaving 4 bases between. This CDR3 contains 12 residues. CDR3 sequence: CASSLRDYGYTF. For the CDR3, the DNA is TGTGCCAGCAGTTTAAGAGACTATGGCTACACCTTC.

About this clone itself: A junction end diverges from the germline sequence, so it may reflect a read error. CDR3 bases: TGTGCCAGCAGCTTGGCCGAAGGGACAGGGATGATCTTC. Protein: CASSLAEGTGMIF. The chain has TRBV5-6 and TRBJ2-1, with 9 bases aligning to TRBD1. The CDR3 has 13 amino acids. The germline gives CDR1 SGHDT, CDR2 YYEEEE.

CDR3 sequence (DNA): TGTGCCAGCAGTGGGTTGGAGAGGGAGACCCAGTACTTC. Amino acids: CASSGLERETQYF. The rearrangement uses TRBV28 and TRBJ2-5; D remains unclear. V was shortened by 5 bases and J by 5 bases, with 12 bases between the two germline ends. Germline V gene lookup returns CDR1 MDHEN and CDR2 SYDVKM. The CDR3 extends over 13 amino acids.

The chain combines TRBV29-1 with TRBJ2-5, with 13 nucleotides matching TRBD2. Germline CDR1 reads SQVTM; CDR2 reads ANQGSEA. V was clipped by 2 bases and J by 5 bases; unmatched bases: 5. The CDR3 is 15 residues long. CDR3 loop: CSVESTSGGYETQYF. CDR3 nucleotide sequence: TGCAGCGTTGAATCGACTAGCGGGGGGTATGAGACCCAGTACTTC.

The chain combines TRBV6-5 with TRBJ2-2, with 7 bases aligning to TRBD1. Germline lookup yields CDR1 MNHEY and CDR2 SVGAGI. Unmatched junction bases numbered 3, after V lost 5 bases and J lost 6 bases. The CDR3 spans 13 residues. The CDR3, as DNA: TGTGCCAGCAGTCCCACAGGGGCCGGGGAGCTGTTTTTT. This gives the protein CASSPTGAGELFF.

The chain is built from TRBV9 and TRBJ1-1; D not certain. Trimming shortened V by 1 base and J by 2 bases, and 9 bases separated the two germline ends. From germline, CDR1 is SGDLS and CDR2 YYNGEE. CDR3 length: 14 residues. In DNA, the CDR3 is TGTGCCAGCAGCGTAATTGCGGGAAACACTGAAGCTTTCTTT. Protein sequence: CASSVIAGNTEAFF. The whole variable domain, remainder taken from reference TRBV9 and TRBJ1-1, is DSGVTQTPKHLITATGQRVTLRCSPRSGDLSVYWYQQSLDQGLQFLIQYYNGEERAKGNILERFSAQQFPDLHSELNLSSLELGDSALYFCASSVIAGNTEAFFGQGTRLTVV.

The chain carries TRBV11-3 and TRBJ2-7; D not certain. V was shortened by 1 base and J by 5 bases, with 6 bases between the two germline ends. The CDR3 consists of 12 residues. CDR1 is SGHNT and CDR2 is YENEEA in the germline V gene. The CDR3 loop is CASSLGSDEQYF. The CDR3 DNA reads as TGTGCCAGCAGCTTAGGTTCCGACGAGCAGTACTTC.

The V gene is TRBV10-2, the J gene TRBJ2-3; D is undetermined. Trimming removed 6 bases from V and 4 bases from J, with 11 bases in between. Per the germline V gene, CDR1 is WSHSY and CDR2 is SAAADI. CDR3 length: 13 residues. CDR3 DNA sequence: TGCGCCAGCAGCCTAGACCGGGCAGATACGCAGTATTTT. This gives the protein CASSLDRADTQYF.

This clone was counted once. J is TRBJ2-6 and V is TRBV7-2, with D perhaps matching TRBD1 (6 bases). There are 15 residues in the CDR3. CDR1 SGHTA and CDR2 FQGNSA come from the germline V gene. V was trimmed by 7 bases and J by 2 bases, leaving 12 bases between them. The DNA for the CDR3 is TGTGCCAGCAAGGACAGTTTGGCTGGGGCCAACGTCCTGACTTTC. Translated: CASKDSLAGANVLTF.

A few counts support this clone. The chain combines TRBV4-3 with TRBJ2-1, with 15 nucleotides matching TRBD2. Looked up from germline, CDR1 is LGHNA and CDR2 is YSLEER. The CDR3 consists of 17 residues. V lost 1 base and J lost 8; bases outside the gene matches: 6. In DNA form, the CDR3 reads TGCGCCAGCAGCCAAGTACTAGGACTAGCGGGGGGGGATGAGCAGTTCTTC. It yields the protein CASSQVLGLAGGDEQFF.

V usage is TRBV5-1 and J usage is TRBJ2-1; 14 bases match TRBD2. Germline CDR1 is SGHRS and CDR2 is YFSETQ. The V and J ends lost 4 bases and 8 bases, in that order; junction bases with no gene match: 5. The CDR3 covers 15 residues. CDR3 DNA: TGCGCCAGCAGCAGGGGACTAGCGGGAGTTGATGAGCAGTTCTTC. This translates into CASSRGLAGVDEQFF.